This paragraph reports one TCR beta chain. This specimen comes from a study of T cell responses to AZD1222 COVID-19 vaccine. Assay used: immunoSEQ multiplex PCR; TCRdb lists only in-frame clones, some missing. The sample carries about 190,000 clones, almost 95% recorded once. The CDR3 has 14 residues. V dropped 1 base and J dropped 3 bases, with 10 bases sitting between them. Germline-derived CDR1 and CDR2 are SGHKS and YYEKEE (reference sequence). This TCR derives from an adult in good health. Material: peripheral blood, obtained on day 0 of AZD1222 vaccination. This chain joins TRBV5-5 and TRBJ1-1; TRBD1 is a possible D gene (6 bases). The CDR3 nucleotides are TGTGCCAGCAGCTTGTTTAAGGGGGACACTGAAGCTTTCTTT. Protein product: CASSLFKGDTEAFF.